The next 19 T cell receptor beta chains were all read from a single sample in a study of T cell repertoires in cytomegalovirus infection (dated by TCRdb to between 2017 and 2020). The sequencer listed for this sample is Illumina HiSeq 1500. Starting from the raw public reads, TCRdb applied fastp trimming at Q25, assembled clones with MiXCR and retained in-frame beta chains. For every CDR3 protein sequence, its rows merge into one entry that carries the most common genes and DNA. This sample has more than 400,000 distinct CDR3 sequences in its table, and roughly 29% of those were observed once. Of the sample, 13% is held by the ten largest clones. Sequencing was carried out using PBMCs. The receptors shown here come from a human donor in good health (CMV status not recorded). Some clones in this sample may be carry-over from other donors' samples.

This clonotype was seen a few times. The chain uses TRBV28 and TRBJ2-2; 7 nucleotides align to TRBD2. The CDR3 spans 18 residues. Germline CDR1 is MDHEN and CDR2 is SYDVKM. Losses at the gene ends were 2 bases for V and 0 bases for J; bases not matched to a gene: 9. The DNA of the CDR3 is TGTGCCAGCAGTTTACCCCCGGGAGGCGGCACGAACACCGGGGAGCTGTTTTTT. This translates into CASSLPPGGGTNTGELFF.

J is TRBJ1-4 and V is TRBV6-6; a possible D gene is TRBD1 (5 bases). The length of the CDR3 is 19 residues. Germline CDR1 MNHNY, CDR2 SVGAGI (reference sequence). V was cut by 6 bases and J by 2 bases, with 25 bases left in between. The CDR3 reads CASRSRPGGVRSTNEKLFF. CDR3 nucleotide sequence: TGTGCCAGCAGATCCCGCCCCGGGGGGGTACGCTCCACTAATGAAAAACTGTTTTTT.

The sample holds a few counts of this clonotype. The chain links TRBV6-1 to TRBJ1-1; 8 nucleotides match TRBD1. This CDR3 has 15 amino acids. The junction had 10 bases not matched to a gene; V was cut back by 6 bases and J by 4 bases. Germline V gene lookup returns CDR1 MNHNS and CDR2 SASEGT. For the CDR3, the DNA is TGTGCCAGCAGCCCGAACAGGGGGATGCGCACTGAAGCTTTCTTT. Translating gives CASSPNRGMRTEAFF.

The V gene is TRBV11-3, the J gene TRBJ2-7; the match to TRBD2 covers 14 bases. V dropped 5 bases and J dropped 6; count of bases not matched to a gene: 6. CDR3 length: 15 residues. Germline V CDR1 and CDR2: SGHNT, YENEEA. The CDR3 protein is CASSPGLAGVSEQYV. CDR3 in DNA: TGTGCCAGCAGCCCGGGACTAGCGGGAGTTAGCGAGCAGTACGTC.

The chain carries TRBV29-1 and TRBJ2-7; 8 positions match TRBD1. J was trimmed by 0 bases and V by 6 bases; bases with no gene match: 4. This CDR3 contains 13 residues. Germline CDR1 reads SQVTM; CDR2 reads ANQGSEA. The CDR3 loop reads CSVWTGSSYEQYV. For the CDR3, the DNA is TGCAGCGTCTGGACAGGGAGCTCCTACGAGCAGTACGTC.

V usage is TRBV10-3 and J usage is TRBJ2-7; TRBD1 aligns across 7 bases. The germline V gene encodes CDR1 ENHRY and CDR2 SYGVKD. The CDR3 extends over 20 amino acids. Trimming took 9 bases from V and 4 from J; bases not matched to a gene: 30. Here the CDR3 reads CAIARMGEWGKTGWLYEQYF. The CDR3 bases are TGTGCCATTGCGAGAATGGGCGAATGGGGAAAGACAGGGTGGTTATACGAGCAGTACTTC.

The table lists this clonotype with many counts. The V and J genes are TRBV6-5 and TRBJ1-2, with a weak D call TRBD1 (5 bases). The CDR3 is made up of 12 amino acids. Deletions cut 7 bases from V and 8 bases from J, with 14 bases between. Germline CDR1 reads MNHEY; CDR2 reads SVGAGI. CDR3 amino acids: CASNSGTGGYTF. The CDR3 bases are TGTGCCAGCAATTCTGGGACCGGAGGCTACACCTTC.

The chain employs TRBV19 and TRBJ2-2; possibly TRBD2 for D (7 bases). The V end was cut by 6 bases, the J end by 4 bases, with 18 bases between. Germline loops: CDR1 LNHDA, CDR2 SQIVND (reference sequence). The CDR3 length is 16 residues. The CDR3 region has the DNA TGTGCCAGTAGGAAGGGGGAAGCGGGACCCACCGGGGAGCTGTTTTTT. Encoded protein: CASRKGEAGPTGELFF.

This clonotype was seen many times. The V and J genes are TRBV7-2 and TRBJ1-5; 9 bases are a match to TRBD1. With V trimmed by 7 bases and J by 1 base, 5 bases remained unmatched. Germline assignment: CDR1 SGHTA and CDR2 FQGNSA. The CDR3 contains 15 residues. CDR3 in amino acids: CASKQTGGSNQPQHF. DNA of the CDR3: TGTGCCAGCAAACAAACAGGGGGCAGCAATCAGCCCCAGCATTTT.

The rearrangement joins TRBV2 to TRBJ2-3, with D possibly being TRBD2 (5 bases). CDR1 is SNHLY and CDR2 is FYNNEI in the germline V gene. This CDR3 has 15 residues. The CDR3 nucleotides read TGTGTCAGGAGCTGGGGAGCTTCCGCGCTTAATACGCAGTATTTT. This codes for CVRSWGASALNTQYF.

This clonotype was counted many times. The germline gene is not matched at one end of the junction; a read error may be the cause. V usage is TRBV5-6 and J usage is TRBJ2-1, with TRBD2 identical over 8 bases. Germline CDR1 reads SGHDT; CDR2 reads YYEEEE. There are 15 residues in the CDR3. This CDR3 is CASSSLAGRYNEQFF. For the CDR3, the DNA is TGTGCTAGCAGTTCTTTAGCGGGACGGTACAATGAGCAGTTCTTC.

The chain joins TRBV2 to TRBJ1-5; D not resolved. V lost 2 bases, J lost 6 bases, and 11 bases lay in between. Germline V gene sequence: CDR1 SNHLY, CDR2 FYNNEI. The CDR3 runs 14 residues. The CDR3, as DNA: TGTGCCAGCAGTGAACTAATGGTCGGTCAGCCCCAGCATTTT. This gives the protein CASSELMVGQPQHF. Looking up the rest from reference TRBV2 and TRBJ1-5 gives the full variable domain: EPEVTQTPSHQVTQMGQEVILRCVPISNHLYFYWYRQILGQKVEFLVSFYNNEISEKSEIFDDQFSVERPDGSNFTLKIRSTKLEDSAMYFCASSELMVGQPQHFGDGTRLSIL.

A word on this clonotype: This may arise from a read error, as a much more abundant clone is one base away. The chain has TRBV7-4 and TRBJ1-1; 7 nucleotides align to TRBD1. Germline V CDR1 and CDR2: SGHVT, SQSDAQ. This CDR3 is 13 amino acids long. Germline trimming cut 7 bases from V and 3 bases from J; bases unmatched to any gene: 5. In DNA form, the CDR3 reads TGTGCCAGCATCGAGCAGGGGGACACTGAAGCTTTCTTT. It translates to CASIEQGDTEAFF.

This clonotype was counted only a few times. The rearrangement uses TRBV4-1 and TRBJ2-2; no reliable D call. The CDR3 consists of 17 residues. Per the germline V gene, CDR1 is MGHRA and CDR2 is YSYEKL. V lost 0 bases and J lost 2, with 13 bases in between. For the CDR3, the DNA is TGCGCCAGCAGCCAAGATTTAACGGGTCGAAACACCGGGGAGCTGTTTTTT. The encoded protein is CASSQDLTGRNTGELFF.

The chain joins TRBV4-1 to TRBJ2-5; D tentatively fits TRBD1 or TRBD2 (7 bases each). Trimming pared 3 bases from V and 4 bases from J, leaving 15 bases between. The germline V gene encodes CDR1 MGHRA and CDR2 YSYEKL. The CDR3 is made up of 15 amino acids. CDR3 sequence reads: CASSHSTGEGETQYF. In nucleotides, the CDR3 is TGCGCCAGCAGCCATTCAACAGGGGAGGGAGAGACCCAGTACTTC.

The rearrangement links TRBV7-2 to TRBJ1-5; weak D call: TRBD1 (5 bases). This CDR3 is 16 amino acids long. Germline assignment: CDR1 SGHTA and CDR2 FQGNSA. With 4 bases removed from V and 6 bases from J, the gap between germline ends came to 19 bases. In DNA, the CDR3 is TGTGCCAGCAGCTCCGGGGGTCGGCAGGGTGGTCAGCCCCAGCATTTT. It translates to CASSSGGRQGGQPQHF.

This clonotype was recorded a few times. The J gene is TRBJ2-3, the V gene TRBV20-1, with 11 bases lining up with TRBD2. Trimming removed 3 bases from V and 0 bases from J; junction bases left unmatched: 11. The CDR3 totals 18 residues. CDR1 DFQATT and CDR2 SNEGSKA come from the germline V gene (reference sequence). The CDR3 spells CSARRSSGRPPSTDTQYF. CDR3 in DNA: TGCAGTGCTAGGAGGTCTAGCGGGAGGCCACCTAGCACAGATACGCAGTATTTT.

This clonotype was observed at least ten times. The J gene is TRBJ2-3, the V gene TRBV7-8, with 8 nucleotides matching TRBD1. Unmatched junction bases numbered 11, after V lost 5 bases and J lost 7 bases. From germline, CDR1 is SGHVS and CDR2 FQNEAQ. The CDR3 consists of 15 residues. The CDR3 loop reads CASSISQGAAYTQYF. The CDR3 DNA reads TGTGCCAGCAGCATTAGCCAGGGGGCCGCATATACGCAGTATTTT.

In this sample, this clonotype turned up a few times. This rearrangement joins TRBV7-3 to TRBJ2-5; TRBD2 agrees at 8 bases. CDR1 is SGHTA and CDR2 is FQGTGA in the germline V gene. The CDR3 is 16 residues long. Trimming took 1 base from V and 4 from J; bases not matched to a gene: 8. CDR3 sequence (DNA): TGTGCCAGCAGCTTAAACTCGGCGGGAGGCGGAGAGACCCAGTACTTC. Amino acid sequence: CASSLNSAGGGETQYF.